This T cell receptor (beta chain) was sequenced for a study of blood T cell repertoires in COVID-19 (TCRdb year 2020). Regarding the study in general: The collaborator samples originated in the United States, Italy and Spain and spanned the acute and convalescent phases of COVID-19. Samples came from the ongoing ImmuneRACE study (first 160 participants) plus 1,254 subjects from 6 global collaborators. The repertoires were released in a freely available public database meant as a resource for research on the immune response to SARS-CoV-2. A de-identified subject ID, COVID-19 status, age in years and sex were almost always included in the sample metadata. The material from the prospective study consisted of cDNA or gDNA derived from T cells, B-cell-depleted T cells, or PBMCs. Where available, HLA class I and class II types were taken from metadata supplied by the sample provider and were not determined by assay-based typing. The dataset comprised deeply sampled blood TCRbeta repertoires from subjects exposed to, actively infected with, or recovered from COVID-19. Broader findings and caveats from the paper: Clinical and demographic metadata were provided uncurated, with the amount varying by source and participant.

On this clone itself: Its antigen is currently not known. No base-level quality is on record; no much larger clone is a single base apart.

The immunoSEQ Assay, a bias-controlled multiplex PCR, was used to amplify TCRbeta CDR3 regions from genomic DNA. The authors processed their data as follows. Within the assay, amplification of reference gene primers was used to estimate how many nucleated cells each sample contained. To quantify the absolute abundance of each unique TCRbeta CDR3 rearrangement, sequence reads were collapsed and filtered. For each sample, productive Simpson clonality was calculated by taking the square root of Simpson's diversity index across productive rearrangements. This immuneACCESS table, as held by TCRdb, lists in-frame sequences with V and J called but not all clones. Of the missing ones, under half trace to an unresolved V gene in checked studies; the others have no known cause. V, J and clone size are taken as reported in that table, and D and trimming were inferred from the DNA itself. The sample table holds about 190,000 clones, of which around 86% were seen once. Clones ranked in the top ten supply about 7% of the sample.

The CDR3 measures 12 amino acids from cysteine to phenylalanine. Left in the record is the CDR3 DNA by itself, 36 bases read in frame from the first base. V is cut by 5 bases and J by 4 bases, and the space between the germline ends is 8 bases. CDR1 and CDR2 are drawn from the germline V gene (reference sequence): SEHNR, FQNEAQ. Each collaborating institution followed its own protocols to collect whole blood in K2EDTA tubes. For TCRbeta analysis, collaborators shipped samples as frozen whole blood, isolated PBMCs, or DNA extracted from either of those sample types. The chain joins TRBV7-9 to TRBJ1-2; the D segment cannot be called with confidence. This TCR came from a man aged 35 to 55 with acute or convalescent COVID-19. Sequencing was carried out using peripheral blood. The CDR3 protein sequence reads: CASSLELYGYTF. The sequenced DNA: TGTGCCAGCAGCCTAGAACTCTATGGCTACACCTTC.